These 32 T cell receptor beta chains came from one sample sequenced in a study of T cells in Graves' hyperthyroidism and ophthalmopathy. RNA transcripts served as the template for amplifying TCR beta CDR3 regions. The primer set for the first-round RT-PCR of the TCR CDR3 was HTBI. TCRdb used MiXCR to reprocess the multiplex PCR reads, holding one entry per CDR3 protein. This sample has more than 500,000 distinct CDR3 sequences, with about 16% found just once. Input material: blood. These receptor sequences come from a woman between 25 and 40 years old with Graves' ophthalmopathy.

The rearrangement links TRBV7-9 to TRBJ1-5; D is unresolved. In germline, CDR1 is SEHNR, CDR2 FQNEAQ (reference sequence). This CDR3 contains 13 residues. Trimming cost V 5 bases and J 15 bases, with 20 bases left between them. The CDR3 protein is CASSPQPSGSRHF. The CDR3 DNA reads as TGTGCCAGCAGCCCCCAACCTAGCGGGAGTAGGCATTTT.

This clonotype was picked up many times. This chain connects TRBV30 to TRBJ2-1, with D unclear. Germline V gene sequence: CDR1 GTSNPN, CDR2 SVGIG (reference sequence). This CDR3 has 12 residues. V was shortened by 4 bases and J by 8 bases, with 12 bases between the two germline ends. CDR3 protein: CAWNPDMDEQFF. CDR3 in DNA: TGTGCCTGGAACCCCGACATGGATGAGCAGTTCTTC. The complete variable domain, with remaining parts taken from reference TRBV30 and TRBJ2-1, reads SQTIHQWPATLVQPVGSPLSLECTVEGTSNPNLYWYRQAAGRGLQLLFYSVGIGQISSEVPQNLSASRPQDRQFILSSKKLLLSDSGFYLCAWNPDMDEQFFGPGTRLTVL.

This clonotype was found many times. The J gene is TRBJ1-1, the V gene TRBV4-1; D is undetermined. Germline CDR1 MGHRA, CDR2 YSYEKL. Trimming removed 1 base at V and 1 base at J, with 10 bases between. The length of the CDR3 is 15 residues. The CDR3 DNA is TGCGCCAGCAGCCAAGCCCCGTCAGGGAACACTGAAGCTTTCTTT. This translates into CASSQAPSGNTEAFF.

This clonotype showed up many times. The CDR3 loop reads CASSLDQYAGELFF. Here the CDR3 DNA reads TGTGCCAGCAGCTTAGATCAGTACGCCGGGGAGCTGTTTTTT. The chain carries TRBV7-2 and TRBJ2-2; D is unresolved. CDR1 and CDR2 from the germline V gene are SGHTA and FQGNSA. The CDR3 is 14 amino acids. The V and J ends lost 1 base and 6 bases respectively, with 9 bases between them.

A remark on this clonotype: This may come from a read error, since a much larger clone is one base off. The V and J genes are TRBV20-1 and TRBJ2-7, with a possible D match to TRBD2 (7 bases). There are 13 residues in the CDR3. Germline lookup yields CDR1 DFQATT and CDR2 SNEGSKA (reference sequence). Trimming shortened V by 6 bases and J by 5 bases, and 17 bases separated the two germline ends. In DNA, the CDR3 is TGCAGTGCGGATCACAGGGACTATGACGAGCAGTACTTC. Residues: CSADHRDYDEQYF.

This clonotype has at least ten counts. The chain combines TRBV28 with TRBJ2-1; tentatively, D is TRBD1 (5 bases). This CDR3 region has 16 residues. Germline CDR1 MDHEN, CDR2 SYDVKM. Trimming stripped 6 bases from V and 4 bases from J, with 19 bases between. The CDR3 DNA reads as TGTGCCAGCAGCCTTACAGGAGAGCCCTCTTACAATGAGCAGTTCTTC. It encodes CASSLTGEPSYNEQFF.

This clonotype was seen repeatedly, ten times or more. This chain joins TRBV5-1 and TRBJ1-6; D is ambiguous. CDR3 length equals 16 residues. Germline CDR1 SGHRS, CDR2 YFSETQ. V was pared by 6 bases and J by 0 bases, with 13 bases between. The CDR3 DNA is TGCGCCAGCACACGGACGGCGAGCTCCTATAATTCACCCCTCCACTTT. Translation: CASTRTASSYNSPLHF.

The chain links TRBV7-9 to TRBJ2-1; TRBD2 matches 16 bases. V shed 5 bases, J shed 1 base, and the junction held 11 bases outside the gene matches. Germline CDR1 SEHNR, CDR2 FQNEAQ (reference sequence). The CDR3 contains 20 residues. The CDR3 reads CASSPGTSGRAGGSYNEQFF. The CDR3 DNA follows: TGTGCCAGCAGCCCAGGGACTAGCGGGAGGGCCGGAGGTTCCTACAATGAGCAGTTCTTC.

A few counts support this clonotype. The rearrangement links TRBV25-1 to TRBJ2-5; D is uncertain. The CDR3 is made up of 12 amino acids. Per the germline V gene, CDR1 is MGHDK and CDR2 is SYGVNS. V was pared by 0 bases and J by 4 bases, with 3 bases between. The CDR3 spells CASSEYRETQYF. DNA of the CDR3: TGTGCCAGCAGTGAATATAGAGAGACCCAGTACTTC.

The chain carries TRBV6-2 or TRBV6-3 and TRBJ2-3; D may correspond to TRBD1 or TRBD2 (6 bases each). V lost 4 bases and J 6 bases, leaving 14 bases between the germline ends. Looked up from germline, CDR1 is MNHEY and CDR2 is SVGEGT. The CDR3 length is 14 residues. The CDR3 region is CASSSSRGLDTQYF. CDR3 nucleotides: TGTGCCAGCAGTTCATCCCGGGGGCTTGATACGCAGTATTTT.

A word on this clonotype: A much bigger clone sits one base away, suggesting this may be a read error. The chain employs TRBV30 and TRBJ1-4; D not resolved. The CDR3 runs to 13 residues. Germline-derived CDR1 and CDR2 are GTSNPN and SVGIG (reference sequence). V was pared by 4 bases and J by 8 bases, with 14 bases between. The CDR3 region is CAWTRSDKEKLFF. In nucleotides, the CDR3 is TGTGCCTGGACACGGTCCGATAAGGAAAAACTGTTTTTT.

This clonotype has at least ten counts. The chain employs TRBV30 and TRBJ1-1; no clear D gene. The CDR3 runs 14 residues. CDR1 is GTSNPN, CDR2 SVGIG, per germline (reference sequence). The CDR3 protein is CASRPQASHTEAFF. The CDR3 nucleotides are TGTGCAAGCCGCCCCCAGGCATCGCATACTGAAGCTTTCTTT. Looking up the rest from reference TRBV30 and TRBJ1-1 gives the full variable domain: SQTIHQWPATLVQPVGSPLSLECTVEGTSNPNLYWYRQAAGRGLQLLFYSVGIGQISSEVPQNLSASRPQDRQFILSSKKLLLSDSGFYLCASRPQASHTEAFFGQGTRLTVV.

This clonotype was detected ten times or more. The chain recombines TRBV28 with TRBJ2-5; 13 bases align to TRBD2. The trim removed 6 bases at V and 4 bases at J, leaving 8 bases unmatched. In germline, CDR1 is MDHEN, CDR2 SYDVKM. This CDR3 has 16 residues. The CDR3 DNA sequence: TGTGCCAGCAGCCCCGGACTAGCGGGAGTATTAGAGACCCAGTACTTC. It codes for CASSPGLAGVLETQYF.

At least ten counts were recorded for this clonotype. J is TRBJ2-7 and V is TRBV7-9; the match to TRBD2 covers 11 bases. V was pared by 5 bases and J by 6 bases, with 24 bases of the junction left unmatched. The CDR3 consists of 20 residues. CDR1 and CDR2 (germline): SEHNR, FQNEAQ (reference sequence). The CDR3 DNA reads as TGTGCCAGCAGCCCTCCTCGGGGCGGGACTAGCGGCCAATCGGCAGCCGAGCAGTACTTC. Translating it yields CASSPPRGGTSGQSAAEQYF.

This chain links TRBV19 with TRBJ1-5; D gene unclear. V was cut by 8 bases and J by 11 bases, with 13 bases left in between. CDR3 length equals 11 residues. Germline values: CDR1 LNHDA, CDR2 SQIVND (reference sequence). The chain's CDR3 is CASSAGPTQHF. CDR3 nucleotide sequence: TGTGCCAGTTCGGCCGGACCTACCCAGCATTTT.

The table lists this clonotype with a few counts. The V and J genes are TRBV20-1 and TRBJ2-4, with D unclear. Germline CDR1 is DFQATT and CDR2 is SNEGSKA (reference sequence). The germline V and J ends were trimmed by 0 bases and 12 bases, with 6 bases remaining between them. The CDR3 has 10 residues. The CDR3 coding sequence is TGCAGTGCTAGAGAGTCCCCTCAGTACTTC. Its translation is CSARESPQYF.

This chain connects TRBV5-6 to TRBJ1-1; the D is unclear. Trimming shortened V by 4 bases and J by 8 bases, and 12 bases separated the two germline ends. The CDR3 is made up of 12 amino acids. Germline CDR1 reads SGHDT; CDR2 reads YYEEEE. The CDR3: CASSVQRYEAFF. CDR3 nucleotide sequence: TGTGCCAGCAGCGTGCAGAGATACGAAGCTTTCTTT.

This clonotype has at least ten counts. This chain uses TRBV30 with TRBJ2-3, with 14 positions matching TRBD2. J gave up 9 bases and V 1 base, and 6 bases lay outside the gene matches. The CDR3 totals 15 residues. The V gene's germline CDR1 is GTSNPN and CDR2 SVGIG (reference sequence). CDR3 in amino acids: CAWSAGLAGVRTQYF. The CDR3 DNA reads as TGTGCCTGGAGTGCGGGACTAGCGGGAGTTCGGACGCAGTATTTT.

This clonotype showed up many times. The J gene is TRBJ2-1, the V gene TRBV27; possibly TRBD1 for D (6 bases). V was shortened by 4 bases and J by 11 bases, with 15 bases between the two germline ends. This CDR3 is 13 amino acids long. Germline V gene data show CDR1 as MNHEY and CDR2 as SMNVEV (reference sequence). The CDR3: CASSSYRVGKQFF. CDR3 bases: TGTGCCAGCAGTTCGTACAGGGTAGGGAAGCAGTTCTTC.

A few counts support this clonotype. V is TRBV20-1 and J is TRBJ2-7; TRBD2 aligns across 13 bases. Germline CDR1 and CDR2: DFQATT and SNEGSKA (reference sequence). CDR3 length: 17 residues. Losses at the gene ends were 6 bases for V and 3 bases for J; bases not matched to a gene: 14. The CDR3 nucleotides are TGCAGTGCGAGCAGCGTCACCGGGACTAGCGGGATCTACGAGCAGTACTTC. Residues: CSASSVTGTSGIYEQYF.

The V call is TRBV28, the J call TRBJ2-7; maybe TRBD1 (5 bases). With 7 bases removed from V and 5 bases from J, the gap between germline ends came to 15 bases. The CDR3 length is 13 residues. The V gene's germline CDR1 is MDHEN and CDR2 SYDVKM. The CDR3 reads CASTGQGWNEQYF. CDR3 DNA: TGTGCCAGCACCGGGCAGGGCTGGAACGAGCAGTACTTC.

The chain uses TRBV5-1 and TRBJ2-7; 9 nucleotides match TRBD1. The CDR3 runs 15 residues. Germline V gene data show CDR1 as SGHRS and CDR2 as YFSETQ. Trimming removed 2 bases from V and 1 base from J; junction bases left unmatched: 4. CDR3 nucleotides: TGCGCCAGCAGCTTCGGGGACAGGGCATCCTACGAGCAGTACTTC. Residues: CASSFGDRASYEQYF.

This clonotype appeared once. The chain has TRBV20-1 and TRBJ2-1; 11 bases agree with TRBD2. V gave up 0 bases and J gave up 3 bases; unmatched junction bases: 4. Germline assignment: CDR1 DFQATT and CDR2 SNEGSKA (reference sequence). CDR3 length: 16 residues. The CDR3 DNA reads TGCAGTGCTAGAGACGCAACTAGCGGGAGCTACAATGAGCAGTTCTTC. This codes for CSARDATSGSYNEQFF.

This clonotype appeared many times. This chain joins TRBV20-1 and TRBJ2-7; D call uncertain. The V end was cut by 0 bases, the J end by 6 bases, with 9 bases between. Per germline, CDR1 DFQATT and CDR2 SNEGSKA (reference sequence). This CDR3 has 12 residues. The CDR3 region is CSARDLVLEQYF. The CDR3 nucleotides are TGCAGTGCTAGAGATTTGGTCCTCGAGCAGTACTTC.

This sequence joins TRBV11-3 and TRBJ2-2; 16 bases match TRBD2. Losses at the gene ends were 4 bases for V and 8 bases for J; bases not matched to a gene: 4. Germline loops: CDR1 SGHNT, CDR2 YENEEA. This CDR3 region has 16 residues. The CDR3 nucleotides read TGTGCCAGCAGCTCTCCGGGACTAGCGGGAGGGGGGGAGCTGTTTTTT. It codes for CASSSPGLAGGGELFF. The variable domain in full, completed from reference TRBV11-3 and TRBJ2-2, reads EAGVVQSPRYKIIEKKQPVAFWCNPISGHNTLYWYLQNLGQGPELLIRYENEEAVDDSQLPKDRFSAERLKGVDSTLKIQPAELGDSAVYLCASSSPGLAGGGELFFGEGSRLTVL.

V gene TRBV19 combines with J gene TRBJ1-5; D may be TRBD1 (5 bases). The CDR3 length is 17 residues. The V end lost 7 bases, the J end lost 1 base, and 20 bases lay between the germline ends. Germline V lookup: CDR1 LNHDA, CDR2 SQIVND (reference sequence). Here the CDR3 DNA reads TGTGCCAGTACCCGGAGGGACCTTGTAGGCAGCAATCAGCCCCAGCATTTT. It is translated as CASTRRDLVGSNQPQHF. Using reference TRBV19 and TRBJ1-5 for the parts outside the CDR3, the full variable domain is DGGITQSPKYLFRKEGQNVTLSCEQNLNHDAMYWYRQDPGQGLRLIYYSQIVNDFQKGDIAEGYSVSREKKESFPLTVTSAQKNPTAFYLCASTRRDLVGSNQPQHFGDGTRLSIL.

This clonotype showed up just a few times. CDR3 sequence: CASSTRTGRDGYTF. The DNA for the CDR3 is TGTGCCAGCAGTACCCGGACAGGGCGGGATGGCTACACCTTC. The chain couples TRBV28 to TRBJ1-2, with TRBD1 identical over 8 bases. The V gene end was trimmed by 5 bases and the J gene end by 6 bases; junction bases not matched to a gene: 8. CDR3 length: 14 residues. Looked up from germline, CDR1 is MDHEN and CDR2 is SYDVKM.

The table lists this clonotype with many counts. The rearrangement links TRBV12-3 or TRBV12-4 to TRBJ2-1; 8 bases line up with TRBD2. The V and J ends lost 5 bases and 4 bases, in that order; junction bases with no gene match: 4. There are 14 residues in the CDR3. This CDR3 reads CASSPIAGYNEQFF. The CDR3 DNA reads as TGTGCCAGCAGTCCCATAGCGGGGTACAATGAGCAGTTCTTC.

The sample holds many counts of this clonotype. The V and J genes are TRBV11-2 and TRBJ2-7; the D call may be TRBD1 or TRBD2 (5 bases each). CDR3 length equals 14 residues. The germline V and J ends were trimmed by 0 bases and 4 bases, with 10 bases remaining between them. CDR1 SGHAT and CDR2 FQNNGV come from the germline V gene. The CDR3 sequence: CASSLDPGRYEQYF. The CDR3 DNA is TGTGCCAGCAGCTTAGATCCGGGGCGTTACGAGCAGTACTTC.

This chain links TRBV27 with TRBJ2-6; TRBD1 agrees at 9 bases. Per the germline V gene, CDR1 is MNHEY and CDR2 is SMNVEV (reference sequence). This CDR3 is 17 amino acids long. V shed 10 bases and J 2 bases; nucleotides not matched to a gene: 12. The CDR3 sequence: CATGGTGGLTGANVLTF. The CDR3 region has the DNA TGTGCCACCGGGGGTACAGGGGGCCTGACTGGGGCCAACGTCCTGACTTTC.

This clonotype was seen a few times. The rearrangement uses TRBV28 and TRBJ1-2; possible D gene TRBD1, 5 bases. Trimming removed 5 bases from V and 4 bases from J, with 8 bases in between. This CDR3 comprises 12 residues. Germline CDR1 reads MDHEN; CDR2 reads SYDVKM. For the CDR3, the DNA is TGTGCCAGCAGTCGTAGGGGCTATGGCTACACCTTC. This translates into CASSRRGYGYTF.

This clonotype was picked up many times. The rearrangement joins TRBV13 to TRBJ2-1; 9 nucleotides line up with TRBD2. The V segment lost 1 base and the J segment 7 bases; nucleotides outside the gene matches: 14. The CDR3 is 18 residues long. The germline V gene encodes CDR1 PRHDT and CDR2 FYEKMQ (reference sequence). The DNA of the CDR3 is TGTGCCAGCAGCTTAGCGGTTTCCCTTAGCGGGAGCGAGAATGAGCAGTTCTTC. Its translation: CASSLAVSLSGSENEQFF. The complete variable domain, with remaining parts taken from reference TRBV13 and TRBJ2-1, reads AAGVIQSPRHLIKEKRETATLKCYPIPRHDTVYWYQQGPGQDPQFLISFYEKMQSDKGSIPDRFSAQQFSDYHSELNMSSLELGDSALYFCASSLAVSLSGSENEQFFGPGTRLTVL.